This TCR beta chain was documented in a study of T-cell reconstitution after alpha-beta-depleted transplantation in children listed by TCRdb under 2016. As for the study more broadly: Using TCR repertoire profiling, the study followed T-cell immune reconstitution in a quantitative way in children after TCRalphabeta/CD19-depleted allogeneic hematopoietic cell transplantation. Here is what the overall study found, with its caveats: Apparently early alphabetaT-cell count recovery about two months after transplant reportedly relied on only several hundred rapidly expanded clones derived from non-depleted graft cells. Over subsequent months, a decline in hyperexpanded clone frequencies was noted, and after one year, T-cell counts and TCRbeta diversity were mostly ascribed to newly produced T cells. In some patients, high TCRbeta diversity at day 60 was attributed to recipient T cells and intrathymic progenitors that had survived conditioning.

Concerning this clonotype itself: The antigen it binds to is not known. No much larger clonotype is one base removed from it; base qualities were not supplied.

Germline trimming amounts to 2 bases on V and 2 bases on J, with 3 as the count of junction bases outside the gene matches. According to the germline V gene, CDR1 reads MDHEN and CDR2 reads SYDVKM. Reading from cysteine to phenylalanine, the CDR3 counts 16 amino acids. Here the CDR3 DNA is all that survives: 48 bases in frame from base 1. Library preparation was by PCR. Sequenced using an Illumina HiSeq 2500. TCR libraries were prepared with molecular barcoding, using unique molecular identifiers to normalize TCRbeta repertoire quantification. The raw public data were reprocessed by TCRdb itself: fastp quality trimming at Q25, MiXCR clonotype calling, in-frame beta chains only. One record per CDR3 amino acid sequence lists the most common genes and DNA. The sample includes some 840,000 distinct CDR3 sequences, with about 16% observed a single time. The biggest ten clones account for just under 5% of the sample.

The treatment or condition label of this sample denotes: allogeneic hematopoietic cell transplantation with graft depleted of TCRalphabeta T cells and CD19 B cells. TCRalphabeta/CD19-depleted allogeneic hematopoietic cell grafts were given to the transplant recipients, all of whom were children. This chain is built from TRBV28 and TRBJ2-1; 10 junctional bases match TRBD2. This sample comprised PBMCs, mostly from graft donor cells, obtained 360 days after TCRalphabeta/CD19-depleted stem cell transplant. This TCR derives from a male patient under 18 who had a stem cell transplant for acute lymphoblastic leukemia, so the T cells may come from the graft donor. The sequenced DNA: TGTGCCAGCAGTTTACCAGCGGGAGGGCCCTACAATGAGCAGTTCTTC. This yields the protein CASSLPAGGPYNEQFF. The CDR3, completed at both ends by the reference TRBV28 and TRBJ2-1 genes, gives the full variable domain DVKVTQSSRYLVKRTGEKVFLECVQDMDHENMFWYRQDPGLGLRLIYFSYDVKMKEKGDIPEGYSVSREKKERFSLILESASTNQTSMYLCASSLPAGGPYNEQFFGPGTRLTVL.